A selection of T cell receptor beta chains follows, all from one sample in a study of T cell repertoires in cytomegalovirus infection. TCRdb reprocessed the reads via MiXCR and lists one record per CDR3 protein. The data show 150,000 to 200,000 distinct CDR3 sequences, with approximately 19% seen just once and about 2.9% held by the top ten. The sequenced sample was PBMCs. These TCRs come from a human donor in good health (CMV status not recorded). Some clones in this sample may be carry-over from other donors' samples. The CDR3 runs from the conserved cysteine through the conserved F or W. D genes are given only for firm matches. Only some rows state a clone size, as once, few, many or a class for expanded clones.

TGTGCCAGCAGCTTAGCGGTGACCCGGCGCAGGTCAGACATTCAGTACTTC	CASSLAVTRRRSDIQYF	17	NA	TRBV7-2	many	TRBJ2-4
TGTGCCAGCAGCTTATCCGACGGGGAAAAACTGTTTTTT	CASSLSDGEKLFF	13	NA	TRBV7-3	few	TRBJ1-4
TGTGCCAGCAGCTTAGCCCGCGCTAGCGGAAGCTCCTACAATGAGCAGTTCTTC	CASSLARASGSSYNEQFF	18	TRBD2	TRBV7-2	many	TRBJ2-1
TGTGCCAGCAGTTTAGGGGCGGGGAGCTTCAATCAGCCCCAGCATTTT	CASSLGAGSFNQPQHF	16	NA	TRBV28	NA	TRBJ1-5
TGTGCCAGCAGCTTAAAGGGGCAGCTCGAGACCCAGTACTTC	CASSLKGQLETQYF	14	NA	TRBV7-8	many	TRBJ2-5
TGTGCCAGCAGCTGGAGGGTAGCGAACACCGGGGAGCTGTTTTTT	CASSWRVANTGELFF	15	NA	TRBV7-8	many	TRBJ2-2
TGTGCCAGCAGTACCTCCAGGGGCCCCTTAGGCTATGGCTACACCTTC	CASSTSRGPLGYGYTF	16	NA	TRBV6-5	few	TRBJ1-2
TGCAGTGCTAGAGATACGGTGGGCTACGAGCAGTACTTC	CSARDTVGYEQYF	13	NA	TRBV20-1	few	TRBJ2-7
TGTGCCAGCAGCTTATCAGCGAACACTGAAGCTTTCTTT	CASSLSANTEAFF	13	NA	TRBV7-2	few	TRBJ1-1
TGTGCCAGCACCTTCAGGGAGGACTATGGCTACACCTTC	CASTFREDYGYTF	13	NA	TRBV12-3/TRBV12-4	NA	TRBJ1-2
TGTGCCAGCAGCTTAGCCACGACTAGCGGGATCTACAATGAGCAGTTCTTC	CASSLATTSGIYNEQFF	17	TRBD2	TRBV7-2	many	TRBJ2-1
TGTGCCAGCAGCTTAAGATCTAGCTGGGTGGGCGGGGAGCTGTTTTTT	CASSLRSSWVGGELFF	16	NA	TRBV7-8	many	TRBJ2-2
TGTGCCAGCAGTTACTCATCGGGGCCTAGTGAGCAGTACTTC	CASSYSSGPSEQYF	14	NA	TRBV6-2/TRBV6-3	NA	TRBJ2-7
TGCGCCAGCAGCCAATCTCGGGGGGCCGACAATGAGCAGTTCTTC	CASSQSRGADNEQFF	15	NA	TRBV4-1	NA	TRBJ2-1
TGCAGCGGGAGACAGGCGCCCCAAGAGACCCAGTACTTC	CSGRQAPQETQYF	13	NA	TRBV29-1	few	TRBJ2-5
TGTGCCAGTAGCGCCTGGGACGGCCAAGAGACCCAGTACTTC	CASSAWDGQETQYF	14	NA	TRBV19	few	TRBJ2-5
TGTGCCAGCTCCCAAACAGGGGCGCCGCCGGGCTACACCTTC	CASSQTGAPPGYTF	14	TRBD1	TRBV18	NA	TRBJ1-2
TGTGCCAGCAGCCTCGCAGTTTCCGGGGAGCTGTTTTTT	CASSLAVSGELFF	13	NA	TRBV7-9	many	TRBJ2-2
TGTGCCAGCAGTTTATCAGGGAGGGACAATCAGCCCCAGCATTTT	CASSLSGRDNQPQHF	15	NA	TRBV12-3/TRBV12-4	NA	TRBJ1-5
TGTGCCAGCAACAAGCCCAGCGGGGGGGCCCACGAGCAGTACTTC	CASNKPSGGAHEQYF	15	TRBD2	TRBV11-2	NA	TRBJ2-7
TGTGCCAGCAGCTGGCGCGGTACGGGGGACACTGAAGCTTTCTTT	CASSWRGTGDTEAFF	15	NA	TRBV7-9	few	TRBJ1-1
TGTGCCAGCAGCGCCCCGCGGGGGGACCAAGAGACCCAGTACTTC	CASSAPRGDQETQYF	15	TRBD2	TRBV7-9	NA	TRBJ2-5
TGTGCCAGCAGGGACAGGGTGAGCTCCTATAATTCACCCCTCCACTTT	CASRDRVSSYNSPLHF	16	TRBD1	TRBV6-6	NA	TRBJ1-6
TGTGCCAGCAGCTTAGATTCGCGGCCGAGGTTAGGGGAGCTGTTTTTT	CASSLDSRPRLGELFF	16	NA	TRBV7-2	NA	TRBJ2-2
TGTGCCAGCAGTTTACTCTCACCACAGACGGTGAGCTACGAGCAGTACTTC	CASSLLSPQTVSYEQYF	17	NA	TRBV28	NA	TRBJ2-7
TGCAGCGTGGTGGAGGGGGCGACGAACACCGGGGAGCTGTTTTTT	CSVVEGATNTGELFF	15	NA	TRBV29-1	NA	TRBJ2-2
TGTGCCAGCAGGGCACAGGCCAGCTCTGGAAACACCATATATTTT	CASRAQASSGNTIYF	15	NA	TRBV12-3/TRBV12-4	few	TRBJ1-3
TGTGCCACCAGCCCCGACAGGGGGCGAAATTCACCCCTCCACTTT	CATSPDRGRNSPLHF	15	TRBD1	TRBV15	many	TRBJ1-6
TGTGCCAGCAGTTTGGAAAGACGGAACACTGAAGCTTTCTTT	CASSLERRNTEAFF	14	NA	TRBV27	NA	TRBJ1-1
TGTGCCAGTAGTCCAATGAACCCGGGACAGCAACCTTTGAACACTGAAGCTTTCTTT	CASSPMNPGQQPLNTEAFF	19	TRBD1	TRBV19	many	TRBJ1-1
TGTGCCAGCTCAGAGACAGGGGGCCTCACTGAAGCTTTCTTT	CASSETGGLTEAFF	14	TRBD1	TRBV18	few	TRBJ1-1
TGCAGCCCTAGGGCCCTCACAGATACGCAGTATTTT	CSPRALTDTQYF	12	NA	TRBV29-1	NA	TRBJ2-3
TGTGCCAGCAGCAGAGGAGGCCATGAGCAGTTCTTC	CASSRGGHEQFF	12	NA	TRBV12-3/TRBV12-4	NA	TRBJ2-1
TGCAGCGTCCCTCAGGACCTGGGGAGGAACACTGAAGCTTTCTTT	CSVPQDLGRNTEAFF	15	NA	TRBV29-1	NA	TRBJ1-1
TGCAGTGCTAGAGGAAGGGGGGAAAATGGCTACACCTTC	CSARGRGENGYTF	13	NA	TRBV20-1	NA	TRBJ1-2
TGTGCCAGCAGCCTAGGGGGCGGAGGCAAAAATATTCAGTACTTC	CASSLGGGGKNIQYF	15	TRBD1	TRBV28	NA	TRBJ2-4
TGTGCCAGCAGTAAACTCTACGAGCAGTACTTC	CASSKLYEQYF	11	NA	TRBV28	NA	TRBJ2-7
TGTGCCAGCAGGACCGGGACATTCACCGGGGAGCTGTTTTTT	CASRTGTFTGELFF	14	NA	TRBV7-6	few	TRBJ2-2
TGTGCCAGCAGCTCCCTAGCGGGAATGGTGGAGACCCAGTACTTC	CASSSLAGMVETQYF	15	TRBD2	TRBV5-3	few	TRBJ2-5
TGTGCCAGCAGTTTGACTAGCGGAGAAGAGACCCAGTACTTC	CASSLTSGEETQYF	14	TRBD2	TRBV12-3/TRBV12-4	few	TRBJ2-5
TGTGCCAGCCGCGAGTTGGGGGGGAACACTGAAGCTTTCTTT	CASRELGGNTEAFF	14	NA	TRBV7-9	few	TRBJ1-1
TGTGCCAGCAGCCCGGATCGGCAGGGGGCATCGAACACTGAAGCTTTCTTT	CASSPDRQGASNTEAFF	17	TRBD1	TRBV28	NA	TRBJ1-1
TGTGCCAGCAGCCTAATGGGGGGGTTTCACACTGAAGCTTTCTTT	CASSLMGGFHTEAFF	15	NA	TRBV11-3	few	TRBJ1-1
TGTGCCAGCAGCTCTACGCTAGCGGGAGACACAGATACGCAGTATTTT	CASSSTLAGDTDTQYF	16	TRBD2	TRBV11-3	NA	TRBJ2-3
TGCAGTGCCCCCCCCCTACAGGGCTCCTATGGCTACACCTTC	CSAPPLQGSYGYTF	14	NA	TRBV20-1	many	TRBJ1-2
TGTGCCAGCAGTCTCAGCCCGGGACAGACAGAGACCCAGTACTTC	CASSLSPGQTETQYF	15	TRBD1	TRBV5-5	NA	TRBJ2-5
TGCGCCAGCAGCTCAGCCGGGACGGTAAACACTGAAGCTTTCTTT	CASSSAGTVNTEAFF	15	NA	TRBV5-1	NA	TRBJ1-1
TGCAGTGCTGCCGGGAGTATGGGCGACTATGGCTACACCTTC	CSAAGSMGDYGYTF	14	NA	TRBV20-1	few	TRBJ1-2
TGTGCCATCAGTGATCCGGGAAGCACAGATACGCAGTATTTT	CAISDPGSTDTQYF	14	NA	TRBV10-3	NA	TRBJ2-3
TGTGCCAGCAGTCGACAGGGTCTGAATAACTATGGCTACACCTTC	CASSRQGLNNYGYTF	15	TRBD1	TRBV27	NA	TRBJ1-2
TGCAGTGCTAACCCCGGGACAGGGGGCACAGATACGCAGTATTTT	CSANPGTGGTDTQYF	15	TRBD1	TRBV20-1	NA	TRBJ2-3
TGTGCCAGCAGCTTATTCACGGGAGGTTCCGGGGCCAACGTCCTGACTTTC	CASSLFTGGSGANVLTF	17	TRBD2	TRBV13	NA	TRBJ2-6